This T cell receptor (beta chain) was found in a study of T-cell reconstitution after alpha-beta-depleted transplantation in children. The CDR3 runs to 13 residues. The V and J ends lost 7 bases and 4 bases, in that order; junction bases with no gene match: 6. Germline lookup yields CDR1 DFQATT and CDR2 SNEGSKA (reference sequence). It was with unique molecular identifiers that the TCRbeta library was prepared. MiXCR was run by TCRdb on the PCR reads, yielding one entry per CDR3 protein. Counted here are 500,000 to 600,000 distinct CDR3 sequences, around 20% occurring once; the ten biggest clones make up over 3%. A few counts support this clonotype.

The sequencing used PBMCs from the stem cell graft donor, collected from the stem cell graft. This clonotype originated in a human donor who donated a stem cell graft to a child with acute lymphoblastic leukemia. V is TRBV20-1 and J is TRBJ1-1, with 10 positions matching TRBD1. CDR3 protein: CSGDRGSPTEAFF. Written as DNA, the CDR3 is TGCAGTGGGGACAGGGGCTCGCCCACTGAAGCTTTCTTT.